The sequence of this T cell receptor (beta chain) was determined in a study of response to subunit inactivated influenza vaccine. Study conclusions and caveats: T cells newly recruited by each seasonal influenza vaccination are few, the authors suggested.

TCRdb re-derived calls from the RT-PCR reads in MiXCR, one entry per CDR3 protein. This table has approximately 500,000 distinct CDR3 sequences, 10% to 15% appearing once. At least ten counts were recorded for this clonotype. Antigen: not known. CDR1 and CDR2 (germline): SQVTM, ANQGSEA. The length of the CDR3 is 15 residues. The V and J ends lost 0 bases and 0 bases respectively, with 12 bases between them. The source material was PBMCs from blood, sampled about 40 days after vaccination. The source is a man in his forties or fifties who received an inactivated influenza vaccine. This chain uses TRBV29-1 with TRBJ2-7, with D unclear. The CDR3 protein is CSVEDPRGNSYEQYF. In DNA form, the CDR3 reads TGCAGCGTTGAAGATCCCCGCGGCAACTCCTACGAGCAGTACTTC.